This note documents a single TCR beta chain sequence. These data belong to a study of blood T cell repertoires in COVID-19. J gave up 1 base and V 6 bases, and 5 bases lay outside the gene matches. In germline, CDR1 is MNHNY, CDR2 SVGAGI (reference sequence). The CDR3 has 15 residues. Repertoires were generated with immunoSEQ multiplex PCR, while TCRdb's copy carries only in-frame clones and drops some. Found here are about 260,000 clones, 84% of them singletons; the top ten hold 7.5% to 9%. The chain employs TRBV6-6 and TRBJ2-7, with 11 bases identical to TRBD1. This receptor was obtained from a human donor in a cohort sampled during active COVID-19. The sequenced material came from peripheral blood. The DNA of the CDR3 is TGTGCCAGCAGGGGGACAGGGGGAGAGTCCTACGAGCAGTACTTC. Translated: CASRGTGGESYEQYF.